This T cell receptor (beta chain) was captured by sequencing in a study of T cell repertoires in aging, cancer and after chemotherapy (dated by TCRdb to between 2018 and 2020). Concerning the study at large: The donors fell into six age groups ranging from 30 or younger to 70 or older, and each group had at least three individuals. In the hematological group, the paired samples taken before and after chemotherapy came from chronic lymphocytic leukemia patients given fludarabine- or bendamustine-based regimens. The full dataset contained around 8.2 million TCR reads. Peripheral blood TCR beta repertoires from healthy donors and cancer patients were profiled to examine immunoaging and T cell reconstitution after chemotherapy. The cohort comprised 220 or so cancer patients, roughly 90 with hematological and roughly 120 with solid cancers, plus 95 healthy donors as a reference group. Study-level results and caveats: In both cancer cohorts, median generation probability rose over the chemotherapy interval, which suggests that the repertoire was reconstituted through rebound thymic output. According to the authors, the repertoire data do not permit conclusions about immunological memory after chemotherapy. Hematological cancer patients had lymphoid organ infiltration, which may itself impair thymic emigration or peripheral T cell expansion. In healthy donors, the decline in TCR diversity with age was mainly due to loss of richness, whereas in cancer patients loss of evenness also played a role. Untreated patients with hematological or solid cancers showed significantly lower blood TCR diversity and higher clonality than age-matched healthy donors.

This clonotype is deemed large (0.1 to 1%). Its antigen is currently not known. No quality values exist for individual bases; no much larger clone is one base distant. TCR beta rearrangements were amplified from genomic DNA extracted from peripheral blood rather than from sorted cells or RNA. Using a mixed TRB-A/B primer pool, multiplex touch-down PCR amplified rearranged TRB sequences covering the V, D and J segments. Illumina adapters and sample indices were attached to the amplicons through two consecutive PCR reactions run with Phusion HS II polymerase. The amplicons were purified from gel with the NucleoSpin Gel and PCR Clean-up kit and then assessed with Qubit and an Agilent 2100 Bioanalyzer. Sequencing of libraries was carried out on an Illumina MiSeq in 600-cycle, single-indexed, paired-end runs. The paper's data handling went like this. Processing of the TRB sequences was carried out with MiXCR versions 2.12 and 3.0.5. Each unique CDR3 nucleotide sequence was counted as one clone, and only productive sequences with at least two reads were retained. The repertoire metrics were Shannon diversity, evenness, clonality (calculated as one minus evenness), and diversity profiles parameterized by alpha from 0 to 5. The IGoR algorithm was used to calculate generation probabilities of clones in the paired pre- and post-chemotherapy samples. The raw public data were reprocessed by TCRdb itself: fastp quality trimming at Q25, MiXCR clonotype calling, in-frame beta chains only. Entries that share a CDR3 protein sequence are merged under the most common genes and DNA. The authors' filters were not applied to this entry. The sample table lists 1,200 or so distinct CDR3 sequences, roughly 25% of them with a count of one. Under 13% of the sample goes to the ten largest clones.

The junction shows trimming of 7 bases on V and 2 bases on J, plus 15 bases between the germline ends. The germline V gene encodes CDR1 LNHDA and CDR2 SQIVND (reference sequence). Including cysteine and phenylalanine, the CDR3 has 14 amino acids. Only CDR3 DNA remains: 42 bases, in frame from the first base. The sample was blood. Rearrangement joined TRBV19 to TRBJ2-7; 6 matching bases give a weak D call of TRBD1. This clonotype originated in a human donor with a blood cancer. The base sequence is TGTGCCAGTACCGCCGGGACACCCCCCTACGAGCAGTACTTC. This codes for CASTAGTPPYEQYF. Here the CDR3 is joined to the reference TRBV19 and TRBJ2-7 genes, and the full variable domain is: DGGITQSPKYLFRKEGQNVTLSCEQNLNHDAMYWYRQDPGQGLRLIYYSQIVNDFQKGDIAEGYSVSREKKESFPLTVTSAQKNPTAFYLCASTAGTPPYEQYFGPGTRLTVT.